Presented here are 8 T cell receptor beta chains from one specimen sequenced in a study of post-analysis software for immune sequencing data. Points from the study as a whole: With TRBV5-6, TRBV5-1 and TRBV20-1 included, a handful of TRBV segments were more frequent in patients than in controls.

Their antigens are not known. Unique molecular identifiers were carried by the TCR beta cDNA libraries. TCRdb re-called the PCR reads with MiXCR, one entry per CDR3 protein. This table holds some 240,000 distinct CDR3 sequences, roughly a third found once. Material for sequencing was blood. These receptor sequences come from a girl under 18 with multiple sclerosis.

V and J are TRBV20-1 and TRBJ1-2; D is undetermined. V lost 3 bases and J 0 bases, leaving 2 bases between the germline ends. This CDR3 is built from 11 residues. CDR1 is DFQATT and CDR2 is SNEGSKA in the germline V gene (reference sequence). The CDR3 protein is CSASPNYGYTF. The CDR3 DNA reads TGCAGTGCTAGCCCTAACTATGGCTACACCTTC.

The rearrangement uses TRBV27 and TRBJ2-3; 7 nucleotides line up with TRBD2. The CDR3 has 15 amino acids. Germline trimming cut 7 bases from V and 1 base from J; bases unmatched to any gene: 8. Germline CDR1 MNHEY, CDR2 SMNVEV (reference sequence). CDR3 coding DNA: TGTGCCAGCACTATATTACGGGGGGGCACAGATACGCAGTATTTT. It translates to CASTILRGGTDTQYF.

Concerning this clonotype itself: This clone may be a read error of a much larger clone one base away. As DNA, the CDR3 is TGCAGTGCCCACTCTCAATGGGGCTCCTACAATGAGCAGTTCTTC. Translated, it gives CSAHSQWGSYNEQFF. The V and J genes are TRBV20-1 and TRBJ2-1; D gene ambiguous. The CDR3 contains 15 residues. V dropped 6 bases and J dropped 0 bases, with 15 bases sitting between them. Germline assignment: CDR1 DFQATT and CDR2 SNEGSKA (reference sequence).

Ten or more counts support this clonotype. V gene TRBV7-9 combines with J gene TRBJ1-4; D might be TRBD1 (6 bases). Trimming removed 5 bases from V and 7 bases from J, with 17 bases in between. Germline V gene lookup returns CDR1 SEHNR and CDR2 FQNEAQ (reference sequence). The CDR3 spans 15 residues. The CDR3 region is CASSPGRGRGEKLFF. The CDR3 nucleotides are TGTGCCAGCAGCCCCGGCAGGGGAAGGGGTGAAAAACTGTTTTTT.

As for this clonotype: Compared with germline, one end of the junction differs, possibly owing to a read error. V gene TRBV7-2 combines with J gene TRBJ1-2; D is possibly TRBD1 (5 bases). The CDR3 runs to 14 residues. Germline CDR1 and CDR2: SGHTA and FQGNSA. In nucleotides, the CDR3 is TGTGCCGGCAGCTTAGGAAGGGGTTTCTATGGCTACACCTTC. Protein sequence: CAGSLGRGFYGYTF.

For this clonotype: A single base separates this from a much larger clone, so it may be a read error. The J gene is TRBJ2-1, the V gene TRBV7-9; TRBD1 matches at 8 bases. Germline CDR1 SEHNR, CDR2 FQNEAQ (reference sequence). This CDR3 contains 14 residues. V gave up 5 bases and J gave up 13 bases; unmatched junction bases: 13. The CDR3 loop reads CASSRQGTRETQFF. In DNA, the CDR3 is TGTGCCAGCAGCCGACAGGGGACCAGGGAGACCCAGTTCTTC.

The chain employs TRBV6-2 or TRBV6-3 and TRBJ2-7; no clear D. Looked up from germline, CDR1 is MNHEY and CDR2 is SVGEGT. The ends were cut back, 6 bases at V and 2 bases at J, with 14 bases in the middle. The CDR3 runs to 14 residues. The CDR3 spells CASSLAGNTYEQYF. CDR3 coding DNA: TGTGCCAGCAGCTTAGCCGGCAATACCTACGAGCAGTACTTC.

The chain joins TRBV27 to TRBJ1-1, with D unresolved. This CDR3 spans 15 amino acids. V was trimmed by 6 bases and J by 0 bases, leaving 14 bases between them. Germline CDR1 and CDR2: MNHEY and SMNVEV (reference sequence). The CDR3 DNA sequence: TGTGCCAGCAGATGGAGACGGGAATTGAACACTGAAGCTTTCTTT. Its translation is CASRWRRELNTEAFF.